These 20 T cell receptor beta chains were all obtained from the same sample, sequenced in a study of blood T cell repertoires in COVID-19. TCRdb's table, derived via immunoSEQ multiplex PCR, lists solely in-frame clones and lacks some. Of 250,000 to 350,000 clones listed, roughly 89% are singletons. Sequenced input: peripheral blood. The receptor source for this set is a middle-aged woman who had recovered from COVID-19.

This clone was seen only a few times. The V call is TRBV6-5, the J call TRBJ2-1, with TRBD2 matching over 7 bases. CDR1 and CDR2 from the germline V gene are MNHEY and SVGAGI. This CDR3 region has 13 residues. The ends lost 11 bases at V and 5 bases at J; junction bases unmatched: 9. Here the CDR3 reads CAASSGGDNEQFF. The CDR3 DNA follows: TGTGCCGCTTCTAGCGGAGGTGACAATGAGCAGTTCTTC.

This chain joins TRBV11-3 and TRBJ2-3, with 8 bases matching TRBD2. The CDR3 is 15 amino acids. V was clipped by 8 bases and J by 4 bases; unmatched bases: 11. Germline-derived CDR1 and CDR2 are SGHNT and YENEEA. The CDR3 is CASCTSGRRADTQYF. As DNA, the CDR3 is TGTGCCAGCTGTACCAGCGGGAGAAGGGCAGATACGCAGTATTTT.

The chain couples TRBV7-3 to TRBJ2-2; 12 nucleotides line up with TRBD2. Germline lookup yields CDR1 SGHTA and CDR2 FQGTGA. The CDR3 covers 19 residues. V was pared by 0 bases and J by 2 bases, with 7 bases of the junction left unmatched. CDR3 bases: TGTGCCAGCAGCTTAACCCTTACTAGCGGGAGGCCCAACACCGGGGAGCTGTTTTTT. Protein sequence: CASSLTLTSGRPNTGELFF.

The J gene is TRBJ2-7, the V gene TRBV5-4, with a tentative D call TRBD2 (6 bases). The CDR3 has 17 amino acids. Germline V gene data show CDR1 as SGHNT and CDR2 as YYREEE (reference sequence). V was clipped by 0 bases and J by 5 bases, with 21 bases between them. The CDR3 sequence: CASSLEATGSLFDEQYF. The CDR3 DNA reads TGTGCCAGCAGCTTGGAGGCGACCGGGAGTTTGTTTGACGAGCAGTACTTC.

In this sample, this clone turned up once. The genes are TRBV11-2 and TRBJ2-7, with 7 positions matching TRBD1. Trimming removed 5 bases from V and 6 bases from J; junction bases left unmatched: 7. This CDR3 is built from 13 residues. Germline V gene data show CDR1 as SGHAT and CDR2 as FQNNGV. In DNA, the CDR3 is TGTGCCAGCAGCCTAGGGGACAGCGGCGAGCAGTACTTC. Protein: CASSLGDSGEQYF. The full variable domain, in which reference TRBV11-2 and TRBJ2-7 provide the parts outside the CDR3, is EAGVAQSPRYKIIEKRQSVAFWCNPISGHATLYWYQQILGQGPKLLIQFQNNGVVDDSQLPKDRFSAERLKGVDSTLKIQPAKLEDSAVYLCASSLGDSGEQYFGPGTRLTVT.

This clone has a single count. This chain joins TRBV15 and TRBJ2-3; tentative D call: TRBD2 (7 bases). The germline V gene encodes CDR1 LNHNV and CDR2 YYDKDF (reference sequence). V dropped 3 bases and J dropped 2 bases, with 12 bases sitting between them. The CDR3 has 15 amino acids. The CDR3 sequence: CATSRGGAHTDTQYF. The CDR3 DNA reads TGTGCCACCAGCAGGGGGGGGGCTCACACAGATACGCAGTATTTT.

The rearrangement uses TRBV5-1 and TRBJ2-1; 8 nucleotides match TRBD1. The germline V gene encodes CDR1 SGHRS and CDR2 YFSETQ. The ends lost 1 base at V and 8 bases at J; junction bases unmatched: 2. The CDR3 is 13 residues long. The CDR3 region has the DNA TGCGCCAGCAGCTTGAGACAGGGGTATGAGCAGTTCTTC. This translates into CASSLRQGYEQFF. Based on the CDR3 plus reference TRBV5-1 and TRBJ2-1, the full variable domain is KAGVTQTPRYLIKTRGQQVTLSCSPISGHRSVSWYQQTPGQGLQFLFEYFSETQRNKGNFPGRFSGRQFSNSRSEMNVSTLELGDSALYLCASSLRQGYEQFFGPGTRLTVL.

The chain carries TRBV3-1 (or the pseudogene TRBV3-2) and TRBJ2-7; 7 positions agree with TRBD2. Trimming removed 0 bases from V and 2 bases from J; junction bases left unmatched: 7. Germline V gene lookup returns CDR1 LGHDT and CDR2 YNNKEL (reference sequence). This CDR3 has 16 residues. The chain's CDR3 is CASSQDIQRGPYEQYF. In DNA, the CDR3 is TGTGCCAGCAGCCAAGATATCCAGCGGGGCCCCTACGAGCAGTACTTC.

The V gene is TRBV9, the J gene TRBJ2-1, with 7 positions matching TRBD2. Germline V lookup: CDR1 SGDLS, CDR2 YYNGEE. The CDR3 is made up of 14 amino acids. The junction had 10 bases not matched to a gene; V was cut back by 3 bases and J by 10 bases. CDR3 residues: CASSAATSRGEQFF. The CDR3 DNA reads TGTGCCAGCAGCGCTGCGACTAGCCGGGGAGAGCAGTTCTTC.

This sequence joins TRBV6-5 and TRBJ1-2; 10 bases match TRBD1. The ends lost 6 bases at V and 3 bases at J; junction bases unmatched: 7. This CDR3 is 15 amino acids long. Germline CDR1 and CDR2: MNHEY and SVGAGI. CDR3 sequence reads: CASSSTGQGDYGYTF. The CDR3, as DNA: TGTGCCAGCAGCTCAACCGGACAGGGGGACTATGGCTACACCTTC.

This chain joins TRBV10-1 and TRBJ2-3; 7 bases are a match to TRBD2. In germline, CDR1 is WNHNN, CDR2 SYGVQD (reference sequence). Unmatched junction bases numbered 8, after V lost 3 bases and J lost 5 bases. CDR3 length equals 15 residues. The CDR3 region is CASSDRTAGVDTQYF. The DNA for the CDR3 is TGCGCCAGCAGTGATCGGACCGCGGGGGTAGATACGCAGTATTTT.

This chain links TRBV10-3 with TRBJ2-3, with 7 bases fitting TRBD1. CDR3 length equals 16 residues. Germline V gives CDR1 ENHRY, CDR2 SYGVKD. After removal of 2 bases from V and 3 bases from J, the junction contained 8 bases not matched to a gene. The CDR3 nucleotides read TGTGCCATCAGTGAGCCGACAGGGCCCCTAACAGATACGCAGTATTTT. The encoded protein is CAISEPTGPLTDTQYF.

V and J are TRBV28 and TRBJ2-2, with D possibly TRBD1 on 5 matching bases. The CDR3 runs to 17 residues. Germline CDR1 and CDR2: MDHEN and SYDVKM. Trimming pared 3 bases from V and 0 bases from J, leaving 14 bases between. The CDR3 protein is CASSFGSGRANTGELFF. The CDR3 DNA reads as TGTGCCAGCAGTTTTGGGTCGGGCAGGGCGAACACCGGGGAGCTGTTTTTT.

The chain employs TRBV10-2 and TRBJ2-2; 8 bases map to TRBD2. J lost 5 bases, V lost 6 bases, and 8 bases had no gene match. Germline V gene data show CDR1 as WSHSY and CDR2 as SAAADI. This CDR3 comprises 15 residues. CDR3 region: CASSGLAFETGELFF. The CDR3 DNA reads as TGCGCCAGCAGCGGACTAGCATTTGAGACCGGGGAGCTGTTTTTT.

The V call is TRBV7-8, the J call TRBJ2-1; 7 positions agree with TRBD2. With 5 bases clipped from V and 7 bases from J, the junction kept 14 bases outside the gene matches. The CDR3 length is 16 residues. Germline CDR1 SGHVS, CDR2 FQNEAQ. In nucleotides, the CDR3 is TGTGCCAGCAGCCCAACCACGGGAGGTCTCGGGAATGAGCAGTTCTTC. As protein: CASSPTTGGLGNEQFF.

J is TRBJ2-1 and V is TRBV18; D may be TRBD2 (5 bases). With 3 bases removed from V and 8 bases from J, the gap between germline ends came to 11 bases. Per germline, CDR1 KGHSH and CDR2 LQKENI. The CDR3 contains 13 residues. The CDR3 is CASSPLSGDEQFF. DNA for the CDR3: TGTGCCAGCTCACCCCTATCCGGGGATGAGCAGTTCTTC.

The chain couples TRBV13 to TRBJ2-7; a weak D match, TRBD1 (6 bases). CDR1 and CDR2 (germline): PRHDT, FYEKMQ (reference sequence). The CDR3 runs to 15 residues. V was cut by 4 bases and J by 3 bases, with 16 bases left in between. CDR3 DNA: TGTGCCAGCAGCTCCCAGACAGGTGGGGACTACGAGCAGTACTTC. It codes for CASSSQTGGDYEQYF.

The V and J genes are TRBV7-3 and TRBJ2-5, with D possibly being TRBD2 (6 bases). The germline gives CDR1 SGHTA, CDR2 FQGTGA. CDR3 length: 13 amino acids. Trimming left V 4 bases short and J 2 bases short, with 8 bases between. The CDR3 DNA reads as TGTGCCAGCAGCTCGGGACTGCAAGAGACCCAGTACTTC. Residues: CASSSGLQETQYF.

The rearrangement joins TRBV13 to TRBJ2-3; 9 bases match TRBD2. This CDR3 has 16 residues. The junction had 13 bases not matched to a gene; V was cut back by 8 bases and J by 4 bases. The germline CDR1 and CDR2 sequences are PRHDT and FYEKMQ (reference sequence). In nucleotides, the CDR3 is TGTGCCAGCCGCCTGAGTGTGGCGGGAGGGGCAGATACGCAGTATTTT. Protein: CASRLSVAGGADTQYF.

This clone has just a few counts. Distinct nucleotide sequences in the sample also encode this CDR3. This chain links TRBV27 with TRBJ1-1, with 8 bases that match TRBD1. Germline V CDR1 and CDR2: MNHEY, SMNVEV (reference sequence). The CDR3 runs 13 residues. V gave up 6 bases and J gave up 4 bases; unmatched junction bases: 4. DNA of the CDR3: TGTGCCAGCAGGACTACAGGGGGCACTGAAGCTTTCTTT. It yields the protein CASRTTGGTEAFF.